This T cell receptor beta chain was captured by sequencing in a study of OX40 agonist ivuxolimab in advanced cancers. Study information: Intravenous ivuxolimab was administered to patients every 2 weeks at 0.01 to 10 mg/kg.

On this clone: Its matching antigen is unknown.

Samples were taken at baseline and on day 1 of cycles 4 and 7. Sequencing used immunoSEQ multiplex PCR; TCRdb keeps in-frame clones, though not all of them. Of 40,000 or so clones in the sample, roughly four fifths were seen once. CDR1 and CDR2 from the germline V gene are SNHLY and FYNNEI. V gave up 6 bases and J gave up 3 bases, with 4 bases separating them. The length of the CDR3 is 11 residues. Study-level results: Some nonresponders also had low normalized T-cell clonal expansion. Antigens targeted by the expanded peripheral T cells were not determined.

This rearrangement joins TRBV2 to TRBJ2-3; D ambiguous. The sample in question was CD4+ or CD8+ T cells sorted from blood, obtained in a trial of the OX40 agonist ivuxolimab. The receptor was derived from an adult with an advanced solid tumor such as melanoma, head and neck, liver or kidney cancer. The CDR3 DNA sequence: TGTGCCAGCAGGGAAACAGATACGCAGTATTTT. Translation: CASRETDTQYF.